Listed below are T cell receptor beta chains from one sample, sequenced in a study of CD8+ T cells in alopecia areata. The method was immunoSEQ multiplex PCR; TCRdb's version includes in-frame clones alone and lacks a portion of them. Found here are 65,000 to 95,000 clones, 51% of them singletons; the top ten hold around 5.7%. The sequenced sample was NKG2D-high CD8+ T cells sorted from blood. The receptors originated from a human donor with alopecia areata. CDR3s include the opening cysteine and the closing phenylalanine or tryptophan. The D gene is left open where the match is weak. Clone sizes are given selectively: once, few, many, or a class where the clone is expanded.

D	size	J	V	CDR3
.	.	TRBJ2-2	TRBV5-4	CASSLTASNTGELFF
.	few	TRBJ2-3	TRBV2	CASRRTEISTDTQYF
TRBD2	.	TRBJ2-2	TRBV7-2	CASSLSGRAGELFF
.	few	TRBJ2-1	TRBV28	CASGGGQGNEQFF
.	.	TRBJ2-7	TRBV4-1	CASSQDREESYEQYF
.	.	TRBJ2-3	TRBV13	CASSSEERGGQYF
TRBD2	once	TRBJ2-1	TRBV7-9	CASSSSLAGGPHEQFF
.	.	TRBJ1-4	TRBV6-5	CASSFTFGDGLFF
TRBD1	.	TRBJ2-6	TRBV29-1	CSVVAGTGSPGANVLTF
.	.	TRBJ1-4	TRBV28	CASSLDRLWEKLFF
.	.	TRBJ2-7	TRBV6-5	CASSYPEQYF
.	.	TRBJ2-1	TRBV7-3	CASSSWNNEQFF
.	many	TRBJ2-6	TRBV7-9	CASSSGANVLTF
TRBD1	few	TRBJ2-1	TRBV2	CASMTGAGENEQFF
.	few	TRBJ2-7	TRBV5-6	CASSAGPLFKQYF
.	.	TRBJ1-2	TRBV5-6	CASSLGAPIGYTF
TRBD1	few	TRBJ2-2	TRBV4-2	CASSQSLGQGHGELFF
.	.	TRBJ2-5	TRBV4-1	CASSQGPQETQYF
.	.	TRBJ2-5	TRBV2	CASSNPGETQYF